This T cell receptor (beta chain) was captured by sequencing in a study of response to subunit inactivated influenza vaccine. Notes on this clonotype: Antigen specificity is unknown.

The study, taken as a whole, reports: Authors suggested few new T cells are recruited by each seasonal influenza vaccination.

TCRdb recomputed calls from the RT-PCR reads with MiXCR, one row per CDR3 protein. The table lists fewer than 600,000 distinct CDR3 sequences, under 8.5% of them singletons. The V end lost 0 bases, the J end lost 5 bases, and 15 bases lay between the germline ends. The CDR3 consists of 16 residues. Germline-derived CDR1 and CDR2 are LGHNA and YNFKEQ. The source was PBMCs from blood, collected around 25 months after vaccination. The TCR originated in a man between 45 and 75 years old who received an inactivated influenza vaccine. V usage is TRBV4-2 and J usage is TRBJ2-3; D possibly corresponds to TRBD2 (5 bases). CDR3 loop: CASSQDREPTGDTQYF. The CDR3 coding sequence is TGTGCCAGCAGCCAAGATCGGGAACCTACCGGAGATACGCAGTATTTT.